The clone carrying this T cell receptor (beta chain) has only a few counts. The sample belongs to a study of T cells in localized non-small cell lung cancer. The assay was immunoSEQ multiplex PCR, and TCRdb's table has in-frame clones only and misses some. The sample shows about 91,000 clones, about nine tenths of them seen only once. The V gene's germline CDR1 is SEHNR and CDR2 FQNEAQ (reference sequence). The V end was cut by 1 base, the J end by 5 bases, with 12 bases between. The CDR3 totals 15 residues. The origin of this receptor is a man aged 35 to 70 with stage I squamous cell lung carcinoma. This chain joins TRBV7-9 and TRBJ2-4; possible D gene TRBD1, 6 bases. Sequenced here: peripheral blood, sampled before any cancer treatment. The CDR3 DNA reads as TGTGCCAGCAGCTTAGGGGACACAAGCCAAAACATTCAGTACTTC. Residues: CASSLGDTSQNIQYF.